This T cell receptor beta chain was recovered during a study of cytomegalovirus exposure and HLA in healthy donors. The V and J ends lost 4 bases and 2 bases, in that order; junction bases with no gene match: 0. CDR1 and CDR2 (germline): SQVTM, ANQGSEA. The CDR3 loop spans 12 amino acids. The PCR contained 60 Vbeta and 13 Jbeta primers. Here immunoSEQ multiplex PCR was the method, and the copy in TCRdb shows in-frame clones only, minus some. This sample yields 95,000 to 110,000 clones, of which about 71% are seen a single time; roughly 3.5% belongs to the top ten. Material: PBMCs. This rearrangement joins TRBV29-1 to TRBJ2-7; TRBD2 matches at 9 bases. This clonotype originated in a woman in her fifties or sixties in good health and CMV-seronegative. CDR3 sequence reads: CSVGGGAYEQYF. In DNA, the CDR3 is TGCAGCGTTGGCGGGGGGGCCTACGAGCAGTACTTC.